A selection of T cell receptor beta chains follows, all from one sample in a study of human T cells and chemical hapten exposure. Each CDR3 protein is one row after TCRdb ran MiXCR on the RACE reads. The sample carries approximately 86,000 distinct CDR3 sequences, approximately 11% recorded once. Material: whole blood, obtained in connection with sensitization to the hapten diphenylcyclopropenone (DPC). These TCRs come from a woman in her thirties with alopecia areata. Some clones in this sample may be carry-over from other donors' samples. The CDR3 runs from the conserved cysteine through the conserved F or W. A D gene is named only where the DNA matches it firmly. Where a row states a size, it is once, few, many or the class of an expanded clone; other rows omit it.

size: .
V: TRBV6-2/TRBV6-3
J: TRBJ1-1
D: .
CDR3: CASSIRDGHTEAFF
DNA: TGTGCCAGCAGTATCCGGGACGGACACACTGAAGCTTTCTTT

size: many
V: TRBV10-2
J: TRBJ2-1
D: TRBD1
CDR3: CASSESDRGPLEQFF
DNA: TGCGCCAGCAGTGAGTCGGACAGGGGGCCTCTTGAGCAGTTCTTC

size: .
V: TRBV7-3
J: TRBJ2-3
D: .
CDR3: CASSLDGDTDTQYF
DNA: TGTGCCAGCAGCTTAGATGGGGACACAGATACGCAGTATTTT

size: .
V: TRBV20-1
J: TRBJ2-6
D: .
CDR3: CSAPGVPKQGFSGANVLTF
DNA: TGCAGTGCCCCCGGGGTCCCCAAGCAGGGATTCTCTGGGGCCAACGTCCTGACTTTC

size: .
V: TRBV20-1
J: TRBJ1-1
D: TRBD1
CDR3: CSARDPRGATEAFF
DNA: TGCAGTGCTAGAGACCCCAGGGGGGCCACTGAAGCTTTCTTT

size: many
V: TRBV12-3/TRBV12-4
J: TRBJ1-2
D: .
CDR3: CATGLLIYGYTF
DNA: TGTGCCACGGGACTGCTAATTTATGGCTACACCTTC

size: many
V: TRBV5-1
J: TRBJ2-1
D: .
CDR3: CASSLGEILNEQFF
DNA: TGCGCCAGCAGCTTGGGAGAGATTTTGAATGAGCAGTTCTTC

size: few
V: TRBV2
J: TRBJ2-7
D: TRBD2
CDR3: CASSESLAGVYEQYF
DNA: TGTGCCAGCAGTGAGTCTCTAGCGGGAGTTTACGAGCAGTACTTC

size: many
V: TRBV5-4
J: TRBJ2-1
D: .
CDR3: CASSLGGSYNEQFF
DNA: TGTGCCAGCAGCTTGGGAGGATCCTACAATGAGCAGTTCTTC

size: .
V: TRBV28
J: TRBJ2-1
D: TRBD2
CDR3: CASSLYGLVLGEQFF
DNA: TGTGCCAGCAGTTTATACGGACTAGTCTTGGGTGAGCAGTTCTTC

size: many
V: TRBV27
J: TRBJ2-4
D: TRBD1
CDR3: CASSLQGNIQYF
DNA: TGTGCCAGCAGCTTACAGGGGAACATTCAGTACTTC

size: few
V: TRBV5-1
J: TRBJ1-5
D: .
CDR3: CASSPTPGGNQPQHF
DNA: TGCGCCAGCAGCCCCACCCCGGGCGGCAATCAGCCCCAGCATTTT

size: many
V: TRBV9
J: TRBJ2-3
D: TRBD1
CDR3: CASSGDSSTDTQYF
DNA: TGTGCCAGCAGCGGGGACAGTAGCACAGATACGCAGTATTTT

size: few
V: TRBV29-1
J: TRBJ2-6
D: .
CDR3: CSVVAQASFGGANVLTF
DNA: TGCAGCGTTGTAGCCCAGGCCTCATTTGGGGGGGCCAACGTCCTGACTTTC

size: .
V: TRBV7-9
J: TRBJ1-6
D: .
CDR3: CASSLTRFDSPLHF
DNA: TGTGCCAGCAGCTTGACACGGTTTGATTCACCCCTCCACTTT

size: many
V: TRBV20-1
J: TRBJ2-5
D: .
CDR3: CSARGGGRPGETQYF
DNA: TGCAGTGCTAGAGGGGGCGGCCGACCTGGGGAGACCCAGTACTTC

size: .
V: TRBV3-2
J: TRBJ1-4
D: .
CDR3: CASSQDRRPATNEKLFF
DNA: TGTGCCAGCAGCCAAGATCGGCGACCCGCAACTAATGAAAAACTGTTTTTT

size: .
V: TRBV5-6
J: TRBJ2-7
D: TRBD2
CDR3: CASSAGTSGSEQYF
DNA: TGTGCCAGCAGTGCCGGGACTAGCGGGAGTGAGCAGTACTTC

size: .
V: TRBV19
J: TRBJ2-5
D: .
CDR3: CASSITSLQETQYF
DNA: TGTGCCAGTAGTATCACATCCCTCCAAGAGACCCAGTACTTC

size: many
V: TRBV7-9
J: TRBJ2-1
D: .
CDR3: CASSIWTGTGEQFF
DNA: TGTGCCAGCAGCATCTGGACCGGAACGGGTGAGCAGTTCTTC

size: many
V: TRBV6-6
J: TRBJ1-5
D: .
CDR3: CASSSPSQPQHF
DNA: TGTGCCAGCAGTTCTCCGAGTCAGCCCCAGCATTTT

size: .
V: TRBV28
J: TRBJ2-6
D: .
CDR3: CASEGGGTNVLTF
DNA: TGTGCCTCCGAAGGGGGTGGGACCAACGTCCTGACTTTC

size: few
V: TRBV5-5
J: TRBJ1-4
D: .
CDR3: CASSWGPTNEKLFF
DNA: TGTGCCAGCAGCTGGGGGCCGACTAATGAAAAACTGTTTTTT

size: .
V: TRBV5-1
J: TRBJ1-2
D: .
CDR3: CASSSQGFYGYTF
DNA: TGCGCCAGCAGCTCCCAGGGGTTCTATGGCTACACCTTC

size: .
V: TRBV28
J: TRBJ2-2
D: .
CDR3: CASTARGGELFF
DNA: TGTGCCAGCACAGCAAGGGGCGGGGAGCTGTTTTTT

size: few
V: TRBV28
J: TRBJ1-6
D: .
CDR3: CASSADNSPLHF
DNA: TGTGCCAGCAGTGCTGATAATTCACCCCTCCACTTT

size: .
V: TRBV14
J: TRBJ1-3
D: .
CDR3: CASSQYGTDSGNTIYF
DNA: TGTGCCAGCAGTCAATACGGGACGGACTCTGGAAACACCATATATTTT

size: few
V: TRBV29-1
J: TRBJ2-1
D: .
CDR3: CSVGFVQSSYNEQFF
DNA: TGCAGCGTTGGATTCGTCCAGAGCTCCTACAATGAGCAGTTCTTC

size: many
V: TRBV3-1
J: TRBJ1-3
D: .
CDR3: CASSQEGRSSGNTIYF
DNA: TGTGCCAGCAGCCAAGAAGGCCGGAGCTCTGGAAACACCATATATTTT

size: few
V: TRBV28
J: TRBJ2-3
D: .
CDR3: CASSLHSIADTQYF
DNA: TGTGCCAGCAGTTTGCACAGTATCGCAGATACGCAGTATTTT

size: .
V: TRBV3-1
J: TRBJ2-7
D: TRBD2
CDR3: CASSQGTGTSGREQYF
DNA: TGTGCCAGCAGCCAGGGGACCGGGACTAGCGGACGCGAGCAGTACTTC

size: few
V: TRBV6-2/TRBV6-3
J: TRBJ2-7
D: .
CDR3: CASSYRTYYEQYF
DNA: TGTGCCAGCAGTTACAGGACGTACTACGAGCAGTACTTC

size: few
V: TRBV20-1
J: TRBJ2-1
D: .
CDR3: CSASPSVEQFF
DNA: TGCAGTGCTAGTCCGAGCGTGGAGCAGTTCTTC

size: few
V: TRBV19
J: TRBJ2-5
D: TRBD1
CDR3: CASRTTGEETQYF
DNA: TGTGCCAGTAGAACGACAGGGGAAGAGACCCAGTACTTC

size: .
V: TRBV28
J: TRBJ2-1
D: .
CDR3: CASSSPRGAYNEQFF
DNA: TGTGCCAGCAGTTCGCCCCGCGGGGCGTACAATGAGCAGTTCTTC

size: many
V: TRBV29-1
J: TRBJ1-2
D: .
CDR3: CSVGGTPNYGYTF
DNA: TGCAGCGTTGGAGGGACACCGAACTATGGCTACACCTTC

size: few
V: TRBV9
J: TRBJ1-5
D: .
CDR3: CASSVGTEGQPQHF
DNA: TGTGCCAGCAGCGTAGGGACAGAAGGTCAGCCCCAGCATTTT

size: few
V: TRBV28
J: TRBJ2-2
D: .
CDR3: CATTPQFGELFF
DNA: TGTGCCACCACTCCTCAGTTCGGGGAGCTGTTTTTT

size: many
V: TRBV18
J: TRBJ2-3
D: .
CDR3: CASSLTNADTQYF
DNA: TGTGCCAGCTCACTGACCAACGCAGATACGCAGTATTTT

size: few
V: TRBV28
J: TRBJ2-2
D: .
CDR3: CASTGDTGELFF
DNA: TGTGCCAGCACCGGGGACACCGGGGAGCTGTTTTTT

size: many
V: TRBV5-1
J: TRBJ2-2
D: .
CDR3: CASSRNSAGELFF
DNA: TGCGCCAGCAGCCGGAACAGCGCCGGGGAGCTGTTTTTT

size: .
V: TRBV7-9
J: TRBJ1-4
D: .
CDR3: CASSSSTAPNENLFF
DNA: TGTGCCAGCAGCTCTTCGACAGCACCTAATGAAAACCTGTTTTTT

size: many
V: TRBV20-1
J: TRBJ2-3
D: .
CDR3: CSAYTGKAQYF
DNA: TGCAGTGCGTATACAGGGAAGGCGCAGTATTTT

size: few
V: TRBV6-2/TRBV6-3
J: TRBJ2-1
D: .
CDR3: CASSYSNGASYNEQFF
DNA: TGTGCCAGCAGTTACTCGAACGGGGCCTCCTACAATGAGCAGTTCTTC